This T cell receptor (beta chain) was retrieved from a study of a mutant IDH1 vaccine in newly diagnosed glioma. From germline, CDR1 is SGHAT and CDR2 FQNNGV. There are 14 residues in the CDR3. The ends lost 5 bases at V and 1 base at J; junction bases unmatched: 3. Turning to this clone: Its target is not known.

Documented time point: week 5, during vaccination. Vaccination used 300 ug of mutant IDH1 20-mer peptide per dose, with topical imiquimod. Sequenced by immunoSEQ multiplex PCR; TCRdb stores in-frame clones only, minus some. The data show under 70,000 clones, about 81% seen once. This sequence joins TRBV11-2 and TRBJ1-1; 8 nucleotides agree with TRBD1. This specimen was PBMCs, taken from a glioma patient whose treatment included an IDH1 peptide vaccine. This sequence was found in a man aged 25-40 years with glioma. CDR3 in DNA: TGTGCCAGCAGCGACAGGGGCTGGAACACTGAAGCTTTCTTT. It encodes CASSDRGWNTEAFF.